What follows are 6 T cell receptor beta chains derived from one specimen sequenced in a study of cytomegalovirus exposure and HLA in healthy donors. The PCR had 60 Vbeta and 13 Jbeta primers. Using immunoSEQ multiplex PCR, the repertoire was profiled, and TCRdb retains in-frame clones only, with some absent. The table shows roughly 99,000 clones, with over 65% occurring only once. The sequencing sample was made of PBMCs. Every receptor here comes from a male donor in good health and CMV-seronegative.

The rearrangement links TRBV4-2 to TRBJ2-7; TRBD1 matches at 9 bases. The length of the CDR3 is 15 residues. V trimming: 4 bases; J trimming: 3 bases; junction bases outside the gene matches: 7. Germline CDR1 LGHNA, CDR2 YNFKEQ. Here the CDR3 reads CASSLRDREFYEQYF. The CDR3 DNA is TGTGCCAGCAGCCTAAGGGACAGGGAGTTCTACGAGCAGTACTTC.

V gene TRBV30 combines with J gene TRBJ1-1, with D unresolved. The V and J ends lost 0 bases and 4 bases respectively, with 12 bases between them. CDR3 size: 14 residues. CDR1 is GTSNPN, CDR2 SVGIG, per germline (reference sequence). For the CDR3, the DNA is TGTGCCTGGAGTGTATACACCCGGGGCACTGAAGCTTTCTTT. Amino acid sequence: CAWSVYTRGTEAFF.

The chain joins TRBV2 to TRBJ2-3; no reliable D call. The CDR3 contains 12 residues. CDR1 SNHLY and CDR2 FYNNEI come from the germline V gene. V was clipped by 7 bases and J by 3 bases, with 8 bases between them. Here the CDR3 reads CASNGVTDTQYF. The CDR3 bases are TGTGCCAGCAATGGAGTGACAGATACGCAGTATTTT.

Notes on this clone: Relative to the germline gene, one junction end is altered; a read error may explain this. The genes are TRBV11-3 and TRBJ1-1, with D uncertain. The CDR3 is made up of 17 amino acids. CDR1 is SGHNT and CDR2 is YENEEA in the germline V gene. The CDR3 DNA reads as TGTGCCAGCAGCCTAGAGAGGGCAGGAACGATGAACACTGAAGCTTTCTTT. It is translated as CASSLERAGTMNTEAFF.

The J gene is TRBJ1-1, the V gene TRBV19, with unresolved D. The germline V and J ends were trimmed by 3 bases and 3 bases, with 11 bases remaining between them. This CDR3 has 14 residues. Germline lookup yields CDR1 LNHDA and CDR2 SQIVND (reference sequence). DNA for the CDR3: TGTGCCAGTAGTATTTCCGGGAGGGACACTGAAGCTTTCTTT. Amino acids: CASSISGRDTEAFF. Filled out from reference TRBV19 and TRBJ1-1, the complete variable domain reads DGGITQSPKYLFRKEGQNVTLSCEQNLNHDAMYWYRQDPGQGLRLIYYSQIVNDFQKGDIAEGYSVSREKKESFPLTVTSAQKNPTAFYLCASSISGRDTEAFFGQGTRLTVV.

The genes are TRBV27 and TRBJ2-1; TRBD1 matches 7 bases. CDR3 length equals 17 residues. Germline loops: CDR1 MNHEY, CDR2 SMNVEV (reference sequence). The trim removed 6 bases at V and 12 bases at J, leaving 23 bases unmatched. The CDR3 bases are TGTGCCAGCAGCCCCACCTCGGGTGGACAGGTGCGATTGGGGCAGTTCTTC. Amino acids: CASSPTSGGQVRLGQFF.